The sample holds a few counts of the clone carrying this T cell receptor (beta chain). Antigen specificity is unknown. The sample comes from a study of early T cells in non-severe SARS-CoV-2 infection. As for the study in general: The authors sequenced bulk RNA from unsorted whole blood, leaving chains unpaired. General study findings and limits: VDJdb-based annotation leaned toward anti-spike CD8 responses and missed private and CD4 specificities.

Trimming cost V 5 bases and J 6 bases, with 10 bases left between them. Germline V gives CDR1 MDHEN, CDR2 SYDVKM. This CDR3 has 12 amino acids. Tagging with unique molecular identifiers was applied to individual cDNA molecules. From the 5' RACE reads, TCRdb called clonotypes with MiXCR, one entry per CDR3 protein. The repertoire holds about 48,000 distinct CDR3 sequences, approximately 5.7% seen once, with under 9% in the top ten. The sequencing here drew on whole blood, taken at baseline. This receptor was taken from an adult who was a healthcare worker with PCR-confirmed SARS-CoV-2 infection or an uninfected control (not recorded which). This rearrangement joins TRBV28 to TRBJ1-2; no definite D call. The CDR3 sequence is CASSLQTHGYTF. The CDR3, as DNA: TGTGCCAGCAGTCTTCAGACCCATGGCTACACCTTC.